One sample yielded the 23 T cell receptor beta chains listed below, sequenced in a study of blood T cells in healthy people across ages. PCR was performed a second time for about 7 to 12 cycles using a sample-barcoded 5' primer and a J-beta primer mix. Each CDR3 protein is one row after TCRdb ran MiXCR on the 5' RACE reads. The data hold about 680,000 distinct CDR3 sequences, with over 45% observed a single time. The sample taken for sequencing was blood. These receptors were collected from a woman aged 60-70 years in good health.

Remarks on this clonotype: Given a much more abundant clone one base away, this may be a read error. V and J are TRBV5-6 and TRBJ2-3; 10 bases are shared with TRBD1. The V segment lost 4 bases and the J segment 3 bases; nucleotides outside the gene matches: 5. The CDR3 runs to 15 residues. Looked up from germline, CDR1 is SGHDT and CDR2 is YYEEEE. The CDR3 nucleotides read TGTGCCAGCAGCGCAGGGGACAGGGGAACAGATACGCAGTATTTT. Protein: CASSAGDRGTDTQYF.

CDR3 DNA: TGTGCCACCAGCCGCAGGGCGGACAATGAGCAGTTCTTC. This codes for CATSRRADNEQFF. The V and J genes are TRBV15 and TRBJ2-1; D might be TRBD1 (5 bases). Germline V gene sequence: CDR1 LNHNV, CDR2 YYDKDF (reference sequence). The CDR3 runs 13 residues. The germline V and J ends were trimmed by 5 bases and 5 bases, with 10 bases remaining between them.

The V gene is TRBV5-1, the J gene TRBJ1-2; D unclear. The ends were cut back, 4 bases at V and 4 bases at J, with 14 bases in the middle. CDR1 and CDR2 from the germline V gene are SGHRS and YFSETQ. The CDR3 runs 14 residues. CDR3 amino acids: CASSVDPAGYGYTF. As DNA, the CDR3 is TGCGCCAGCAGCGTGGACCCGGCGGGCTATGGCTACACCTTC.

This clonotype was observed a handful of times. The chain joins TRBV9 to TRBJ2-1; 7 nucleotides agree with TRBD2. The V segment lost 2 bases and the J segment 7 bases; nucleotides outside the gene matches: 9. The CDR3 has 15 residues. Germline V CDR1 and CDR2: SGDLS, YYNGEE. In DNA, the CDR3 is TGTGCCAGCAGCGTCCGGGACTACCCTCCAAATGAGCAGTTCTTC. Protein product: CASSVRDYPPNEQFF.

Note on this clonotype: A much more abundant neighbour one base away suggests this may be a read error. The J gene is TRBJ2-1, the V gene TRBV28; D is uncertain. The germline CDR1 and CDR2 sequences are MDHEN and SYDVKM. This CDR3 spans 11 amino acids. The CDR3 coding sequence is TGTGCCGGCAGAGATAACAATGAGCAGTTCTTC. Its protein is CAGRDNNEQFF.

The rearrangement joins TRBV7-2 to TRBJ2-7; the D gene could be TRBD1 or TRBD2 (5 bases each). The CDR3 has 15 residues. Germline values: CDR1 SGHTA, CDR2 FQGNSA. V lost 1 base and J 3 bases, leaving 13 bases between the germline ends. The CDR3 bases are TGTGCCAGCAGCTTAGGTGCCGGGACGGTCTACGAGCAGTACTTC. Protein: CASSLGAGTVYEQYF.

This clonotype was observed a few times. The J gene is TRBJ2-3, the V gene TRBV5-1; D call uncertain. Trimming left V 0 bases short and J 4 bases short, with 9 bases between. This CDR3 has 14 amino acids. In germline, CDR1 is SGHRS, CDR2 YFSETQ. The CDR3 here is CASSLVSGSDTQYF. CDR3 DNA sequence: TGCGCCAGCAGCTTGGTTTCGGGTTCAGATACGCAGTATTTT.

The V gene is TRBV4-1, the J gene TRBJ2-7; 10 bases are shared with TRBD2. The CDR3 has 15 amino acids. V dropped 2 bases and J dropped 2; count of bases not matched to a gene: 3. Germline lookup yields CDR1 MGHRA and CDR2 YSYEKL. CDR3 amino acids: CASSQLAGVPYEQYF. The CDR3 DNA reads as TGCGCCAGCAGCCAACTAGCGGGGGTCCCCTACGAGCAGTACTTC.

V gene TRBV7-6 combines with J gene TRBJ2-5; 11 bases align to TRBD2. The V segment lost 5 bases and the J segment 5 bases; nucleotides outside the gene matches: 4. Germline loops: CDR1 SGHVS, CDR2 FNYEAQ. CDR3 size: 14 residues. DNA for the CDR3: TGTGCCAGCAGCCCGCGGACTAGCGGGGAGACCCAGTACTTC. As protein: CASSPRTSGETQYF.

This clonotype was found many times. CDR3 amino acids: CSVAPGQGIGEQFF. For the CDR3, the DNA is TGCAGCGTTGCACCGGGACAGGGCATCGGTGAGCAGTTCTTC. V is TRBV29-1 and J is TRBJ2-1; 9 positions match TRBD1. The CDR3 extends over 14 amino acids. J gave up 9 bases and V 4 bases, and 10 bases lay outside the gene matches. Looked up from germline, CDR1 is SQVTM and CDR2 is ANQGSEA.

This CDR3 reads CASSQGAGSGGELFF. The CDR3 DNA follows: TGCGCCAGCAGCCAAGGAGCAGGGTCCGGCGGGGAGCTGTTTTTT. The chain employs TRBV4-3 and TRBJ2-2, with D possibly being TRBD1 (5 bases). Between the trimmed V and J ends, which lost 1 base and 7 bases, there was a span of 13 bases. There are 15 residues in the CDR3. Germline CDR1 reads LGHNA; CDR2 reads YSLEER.

This clonotype was seen more than once but under ten times. The J gene is TRBJ2-7, the V gene TRBV29-1; D is undetermined. This CDR3 spans 13 amino acids. The ends were cut back, 2 bases at V and 7 bases at J, with 15 bases in the middle. Germline loops: CDR1 SQVTM, CDR2 ANQGSEA. The CDR3 here is CSVESVSGREQYF. The CDR3 nucleotides read TGCAGCGTTGAATCAGTCTCAGGTCGGGAGCAGTACTTC.

This clonotype was counted many times. The gene calls are TRBV7-2 and TRBJ2-3; unclear D gene. In germline, CDR1 is SGHTA, CDR2 FQGNSA. Trimming pared 3 bases from V and 2 bases from J, leaving 6 bases between. This CDR3 spans 13 amino acids. CDR3 sequence (DNA): TGTGCCAGCAGCTTTCCAGACACAGATACGCAGTATTTT. Translation gives CASSFPDTDTQYF.

The CDR3 DNA follows: TGTGCCACCAGCAGCCCCCCGGGGTCCTTGTCCGAGCAGTACTTC. Translated: CATSSPPGSLSEQYF. The chain carries TRBV15 and TRBJ2-7, with D possibly matching TRBD2 (5 bases). This CDR3 has 15 residues. CDR1 and CDR2 from the germline V gene are LNHNV and YYDKDF (reference sequence). With 3 bases removed from V and 6 bases from J, the gap between germline ends came to 18 bases.

This clonotype was seen a handful of times. The V call is TRBV5-1, the J call TRBJ2-3, with 8 bases that match TRBD2. Germline V gene data show CDR1 as SGHRS and CDR2 as YFSETQ. The CDR3 has 16 amino acids. V gave up 2 bases and J gave up 2 bases; unmatched junction bases: 7. As DNA, the CDR3 is TGCGCCAGCAGCTTAGGGAGCGGGAGATCCACAGATACGCAGTATTTT. Translation: CASSLGSGRSTDTQYF.

This clonotype was seen a handful of times. CDR3 region: CSAPRAGLTEAFF. The CDR3 region has the DNA TGCAGTGCGCCCCGCGCGGGGCTCACTGAAGCTTTCTTT. The chain carries TRBV20-1 and TRBJ1-1; TRBD1 is a possible D gene (5 bases). This CDR3 spans 13 amino acids. V was trimmed by 6 bases and J by 4 bases, leaving 15 bases between them. Germline-derived CDR1 and CDR2 are DFQATT and SNEGSKA (reference sequence).

This clonotype was found a few times. The chain combines TRBV10-3 with TRBJ1-2, with 7 bases identical to TRBD1. The CDR3 loop spans 14 amino acids. V lost 6 bases and J lost 2; bases outside the gene matches: 6. Germline CDR1 reads ENHRY; CDR2 reads SYGVKD. Written as DNA, the CDR3 is TGTGCCATCAGGCCAGGGGGGGAGAACTATGGCTACACCTTC. It codes for CAIRPGGENYGYTF.

The chain uses TRBV20-1 and TRBJ2-7; a possible D gene is TRBD2 (6 bases). Trimming removed 3 bases at V and 2 bases at J, with 14 bases between. The CDR3 has 14 residues. Germline lookup yields CDR1 DFQATT and CDR2 SNEGSKA (reference sequence). CDR3 sequence (DNA): TGCAGTGCTAGGTCCCTAGCGAACCCCTACGAGCAGTACTTC. Translation gives CSARSLANPYEQYF.

The chain is built from TRBV20-1 and TRBJ2-7, with 7 bases fitting TRBD1. From germline, CDR1 is DFQATT and CDR2 SNEGSKA (reference sequence). The CDR3 is made up of 15 amino acids. V gave up 0 bases and J gave up 2 bases; unmatched junction bases: 7. CDR3: CSARDQRQGAYEQYF. Written as DNA, the CDR3 is TGCAGTGCTAGAGATCAGCGACAGGGCGCCTACGAGCAGTACTTC.

V and J are TRBV3-1 and TRBJ2-5; 12 positions agree with TRBD2. Germline assignment: CDR1 LGHDT and CDR2 YNNKEL (reference sequence). The length of the CDR3 is 15 residues. V lost 3 bases to trimming and J lost 4 bases; unmatched junction nucleotides: 3. CDR3 protein: CASSHPGLAGETQYF. The CDR3 coding sequence is TGTGCCAGCAGCCACCCGGGACTAGCGGGAGAGACCCAGTACTTC.

The chain is built from TRBV7-2 and TRBJ1-6, with 9 nucleotides matching TRBD1. The germline V gene has CDR1 SGHTA and CDR2 FQGNSA. This CDR3 is 16 amino acids long. The V and J ends lost 5 bases and 10 bases, in that order; junction bases with no gene match: 12. CDR3 amino acids: CASSTQQGALRSPLHF. CDR3 DNA: TGTGCCAGCAGCACGCAACAGGGGGCGTTAAGGTCACCCCTCCACTTT. Complete variable domain (other parts from reference TRBV7-2 and TRBJ1-6): GAGVSQSPSNKVTEKGKDVELRCDPISGHTALYWYRQSLGQGLEFLIYFQGNSAPDKSGLPSDRFSAERTGGSVSTLTIQRTQQEDSAVYLCASSTQQGALRSPLHFGNGTRLTVT.

The V and J genes are TRBV9 and TRBJ2-6, with D unresolved. V lost 2 bases and J lost 0, with 12 bases in between. The CDR3 spans 17 residues. Germline CDR1 SGDLS, CDR2 YYNGEE. The CDR3 DNA reads as TGTGCCAGCAGCGTGGGCAGCATGAGCTCTGGGGCCAACGTCCTGACTTTC. It translates to CASSVGSMSSGANVLTF. Variable domain in full (rest from reference TRBV9 and TRBJ2-6): DSGVTQTPKHLITATGQRVTLRCSPRSGDLSVYWYQQSLDQGLQFLIQYYNGEERAKGNILERFSAQQFPDLHSELNLSSLELGDSALYFCASSVGSMSSGANVLTFGAGSRLTVL.

This chain uses TRBV4-2 with TRBJ1-2; 9 bases map to TRBD1. V was pared by 3 bases and J by 6 bases, with 8 bases of the junction left unmatched. The CDR3 sequence is 15 residues long. Germline-derived CDR1 and CDR2 are LGHNA and YNFKEQ. CDR3 DNA sequence: TGTGCCAGCAGCCAGATGGGACAGGGTGGAGATGGCTACACCTTC. This translates into CASSQMGQGGDGYTF.